What follows are 13 T cell receptor beta chains derived from one specimen sequenced in a study of CD8 T cells in ankylosing spondylitis (dated by TCRdb to 2015 to 2018). The full study reports these points: Blood from ankylosing spondylitis patients appeared to be characterized by a TCR beta motif made up of 8 or 9 highly homologous amino acid variants.

For these TCRs, the target antigens are not known. Library creation used 5' RACE. The instrument was an Illumina HiSeq 2500. TCRdb reran the public reads through fastp at Q25 and MiXCR, keeping productive beta chains. Rows with one shared CDR3 protein collapse into an entry with the most common genes and DNA. This sample is represented by some 700,000 distinct CDR3 sequences; 15% to 20% of them were singletons. The biggest ten clones account for about 19% of the sample. The material sequenced was blood, either unsorted or a sorted T cell fraction (not recorded which). Source of these receptors: a male donor with ankylosing spondylitis.

The rearrangement links TRBV18 to TRBJ1-5, with 8 bases matching TRBD1. The CDR3 is 15 residues long. Germline assignment: CDR1 KGHSH and CDR2 LQKENI. The trim removed 4 bases at V and 3 bases at J, leaving 5 bases unmatched. CDR3 sequence reads: CASSLTGATNQPQHF. The CDR3 bases are TGTGCCAGCTCACTGACAGGGGCTACCAATCAGCCCCAGCATTTT.

This clonotype was counted only a few times. The chain employs TRBV4-1 and TRBJ2-1, with 16 nucleotides matching TRBD2. This CDR3 region has 16 residues. Looked up from germline, CDR1 is MGHRA and CDR2 is YSYEKL. The J segment lost 9 bases and the V segment lost 4 bases, leaving 6 bases of the junction unmatched. This CDR3 is CASSRGTSGGAVEQFF. In nucleotides, the CDR3 is TGCGCCAGCAGCCGAGGGACTAGCGGGGGGGCTGTTGAGCAGTTCTTC.

This clonotype was counted ten times or more. The chain links TRBV27 to TRBJ2-7; 7 bases match TRBD2. The CDR3 spans 16 residues. CDR1 is MNHEY, CDR2 SMNVEV, per germline (reference sequence). V lost 4 bases to trimming and J lost 3 bases; unmatched junction nucleotides: 12. In nucleotides, the CDR3 is TGTGCCAGCAGTTCGTTCTCGATCAGGGACTACTACGAGCAGTACTTC. Its translation: CASSSFSIRDYYEQYF.

This clonotype has just a few counts. J is TRBJ2-1 and V is TRBV6-1; D is perhaps TRBD2 (6 bases). The V gene's germline CDR1 is MNHNS and CDR2 SASEGT. The CDR3 has 11 amino acids. Trimming shortened V by 5 bases and J by 11 bases, and 10 bases separated the two germline ends. CDR3 region: CASSPGLQQFF. CDR3 in DNA: TGTGCCAGCAGTCCGGGACTGCAGCAGTTCTTC.

This clonotype turned up a few times. The V call is TRBV6-2 or TRBV6-3, the J call TRBJ2-1; no clear D. Between the trimmed V and J ends, which lost 5 bases and 8 bases, there was a span of 7 bases. CDR1 is MNHEY and CDR2 is SVGEGT in the germline V gene. The CDR3 contains 11 residues. CDR3 in amino acids: CASSRMDEQFF. For the CDR3, the DNA is TGTGCCAGCAGTAGGATGGATGAGCAGTTCTTC.

This chain joins TRBV7-2 and TRBJ2-7, with 8 positions matching TRBD1. Germline lookup yields CDR1 SGHTA and CDR2 FQGNSA. The CDR3 spans 13 residues. J lost 7 bases, V lost 4 bases, and 6 bases had no gene match. The CDR3 DNA sequence: TGTGCCAGCAGCTACGGACAGGGATGGGAGCAGTACTTC. Amino acid sequence: CASSYGQGWEQYF.

This clonotype showed up just once. The chain combines TRBV5-1 with TRBJ2-7; either TRBD1 or TRBD2 may supply D (5 bases each). CDR1 SGHRS and CDR2 YFSETQ come from the germline V gene. The CDR3 extends over 15 amino acids. Trimming took 1 base from V and 5 from J, leaving 16 bases between them. As DNA, the CDR3 is TGCGCCAGCAGCTTGTGGGGGAGCGGCGCCGACGAGCAGTACTTC. It yields the protein CASSLWGSGADEQYF.

The CDR3 coding sequence is TGCAGTGCCCAGGGTAGGGGCCCGGGGCAGCCCCAGCATTTT. It yields the protein CSAQGRGPGQPQHF. The V and J genes are TRBV20-1 and TRBJ1-5; D is possibly TRBD1 (5 bases). This CDR3 has 14 residues. Germline CDR1 and CDR2: DFQATT and SNEGSKA (reference sequence). V was clipped by 6 bases and J by 7 bases, with 19 bases between them.

This clonotype was detected only a few times. V and J are TRBV3-1 and TRBJ1-1; no definite D call. V was clipped by 3 bases and J by 1 base, with 6 bases between them. This CDR3 region has 13 residues. Germline V gene lookup returns CDR1 LGHDT and CDR2 YNNKEL (reference sequence). Here the CDR3 DNA reads TGTGCCAGCAGCCACGGCAAGAACACTGAAGCTTTCTTT. Translation gives CASSHGKNTEAFF.

A few counts support this clonotype. The rearrangement links TRBV7-8 to TRBJ2-2, with D tentatively TRBD1 (6 bases). Germline loops: CDR1 SGHVS, CDR2 FQNEAQ. This CDR3 is built from 19 residues. V was cut by 2 bases and J by 0 bases, with 19 bases left in between. Here the CDR3 DNA reads TGTGCCAGCAGCTTACTCTATTACCGGGACACCTCGAACACCGGGGAGCTGTTTTTT. Its translation is CASSLLYYRDTSNTGELFF.

The count of this clonotype is one. The V gene is TRBV28, the J gene TRBJ2-1, with 10 bases lining up with TRBD2. Germline lookup yields CDR1 MDHEN and CDR2 SYDVKM. CDR3 size: 15 residues. With 5 bases clipped from V and 4 bases from J, the junction kept 5 bases outside the gene matches. The CDR3 is CASSRAGGIYNEQFF. The CDR3 nucleotides are TGTGCCAGCAGTAGAGCGGGAGGGATATACAATGAGCAGTTCTTC. Combining the CDR3 with reference TRBV28 and TRBJ2-1 gives the whole variable domain DVKVTQSSRYLVKRTGEKVFLECVQDMDHENMFWYRQDPGLGLRLIYFSYDVKMKEKGDIPEGYSVSREKKERFSLILESASTNQTSMYLCASSRAGGIYNEQFFGPGTRLTVL.

This chain connects TRBV6-2 or TRBV6-3 to TRBJ2-7; TRBD2 agrees at 7 bases. V dropped 6 bases and J dropped 4; count of bases not matched to a gene: 6. This CDR3 is 13 amino acids long. Germline CDR1 is MNHEY and CDR2 is SVGEGT. CDR3 residues: CASRLLADYEQYF. The CDR3 coding sequence is TGTGCCAGCAGATTGCTAGCGGATTACGAGCAGTACTTC.

This clonotype was detected ten times or more. The rearrangement joins TRBV3-1 to TRBJ2-7; D may be TRBD1 (5 bases). V shed 4 bases and J shed 4 bases, with 17 bases lying between them. The CDR3 covers 15 residues. The germline V gene encodes CDR1 LGHDT and CDR2 YNNKEL (reference sequence). The CDR3 DNA sequence: TGTGCCAGCAGCCCCGGGTTTAGCAGGGTGTACGAGCAGTACTTC. It encodes CASSPGFSRVYEQYF.